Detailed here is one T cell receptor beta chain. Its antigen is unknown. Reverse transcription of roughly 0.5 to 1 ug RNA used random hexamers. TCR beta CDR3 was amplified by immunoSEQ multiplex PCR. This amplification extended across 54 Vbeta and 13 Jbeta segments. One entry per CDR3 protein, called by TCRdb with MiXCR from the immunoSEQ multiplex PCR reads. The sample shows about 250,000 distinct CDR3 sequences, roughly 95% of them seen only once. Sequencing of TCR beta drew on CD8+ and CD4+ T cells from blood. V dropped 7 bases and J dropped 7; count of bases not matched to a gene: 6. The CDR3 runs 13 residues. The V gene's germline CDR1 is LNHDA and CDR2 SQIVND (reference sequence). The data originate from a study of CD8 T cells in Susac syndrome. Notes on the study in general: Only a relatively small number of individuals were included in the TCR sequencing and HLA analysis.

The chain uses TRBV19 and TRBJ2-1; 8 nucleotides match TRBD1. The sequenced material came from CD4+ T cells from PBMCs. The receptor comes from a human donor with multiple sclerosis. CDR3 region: CASTETGANEQFF. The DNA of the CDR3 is TGTGCCAGTACCGAGACAGGGGCAAATGAGCAGTTCTTC.